One and the same sample provided the 19 T cell receptor beta chains below, sequenced in a study of shared clonotypes between healthy human individuals. Clones were read by immunoSEQ multiplex PCR, and TCRdb kept only the in-frame ones, dropping some. The repertoire holds under 1,100,000 clones, with about 75% as singletons. Source material: memory CD4+ T cells sorted from blood. The subset: CD45RA-negative fraction. The receptor set was obtained from a man aged 18 to 35 in good health.

Here the CDR3 DNA reads TGTGCCAGCAGCCGTGGAGGGGGCGGGAATAATGAAAAACTGTTTTTT. This encodes CASSRGGGGNNEKLFF. V usage is TRBV5-4 and J usage is TRBJ1-4; the match to TRBD1 covers 7 bases. The germline gives CDR1 SGHNT, CDR2 YYREEE (reference sequence). The CDR3 is 16 residues long. J gave up 4 bases and V 4 bases, and 10 bases lay outside the gene matches.

About this clone: Since a far larger clone is one base different, this is likely a read error. The chain combines TRBV4-1 with TRBJ2-5; 8 bases match TRBD2. With V trimmed by 1 base and J by 5 bases, 6 bases remained unmatched. Germline V CDR1 and CDR2: MGHRA, YSYEKL. CDR3 length: 15 amino acids. The CDR3 is CASSQGPGGAETQYF. CDR3 nucleotides: TGCGCCAGCAGCCAAGGTCCGGGGGGGGCCGAGACCCAGTACTTC.

This clone was counted ten times or more. The gene calls are TRBV25-1 and TRBJ1-4; TRBD1 might be the D (5 bases). This CDR3 region has 13 residues. CDR1 and CDR2 (germline): MGHDK, SYGVNS. Trimming pared 4 bases from V and 8 bases from J, leaving 11 bases between. The CDR3 DNA sequence: TGTGCCAGCAGTGTAGCAGGGCGGGAAAAACTGTTTTTT. It encodes CASSVAGREKLFF.

J is TRBJ1-6 and V is TRBV27, with TRBD1 matching 7 bases. The germline V gene has CDR1 MNHEY and CDR2 SMNVEV (reference sequence). This CDR3 is built from 14 residues. The V and J ends lost 6 bases and 8 bases, in that order; junction bases with no gene match: 7. CDR3 residues: CASRPGQVYSPLHF. The CDR3 DNA reads as TGTGCCAGCAGGCCCGGACAGGTTTATTCACCCCTCCACTTT.

This sequence joins TRBV2 and TRBJ1-1, with 8 bases lining up with TRBD1. After removal of 2 bases from V and 4 bases from J, the junction contained 6 bases not matched to a gene. The CDR3 runs 15 residues. Germline-derived CDR1 and CDR2 are SNHLY and FYNNEI. This chain's CDR3 is CASSERQGAGTEAFF. The CDR3 nucleotides are TGTGCCAGCAGTGAACGGCAGGGGGCAGGCACTGAAGCTTTCTTT.

This chain connects TRBV19 to TRBJ2-7; TRBD1 is a possible D gene (6 bases). Per the germline V gene, CDR1 is LNHDA and CDR2 is SQIVND (reference sequence). This CDR3 has 16 amino acids. V was shortened by 0 bases and J by 1 base, with 13 bases between the two germline ends. The CDR3 region has the DNA TGTGCCAGTAGTATAGACCGGACAGCTCGATCCTACGAGCAGTACTTC. This gives the protein CASSIDRTARSYEQYF. Full variable domain (remainder filled in from reference TRBV19 and TRBJ2-7): DGGITQSPKYLFRKEGQNVTLSCEQNLNHDAMYWYRQDPGQGLRLIYYSQIVNDFQKGDIAEGYSVSREKKESFPLTVTSAQKNPTAFYLCASSIDRTARSYEQYFGPGTRLTVT.

The chain is built from TRBV5-1 and TRBJ2-7; 8 bases are shared with TRBD1. The CDR3 has 15 residues. Germline values: CDR1 SGHRS, CDR2 YFSETQ. With 0 bases clipped from V and 6 bases from J, the junction kept 8 bases outside the gene matches. CDR3 loop: CASSLVRTGLSEQYF. The CDR3 DNA follows: TGCGCCAGCAGCTTGGTTCGGACAGGGCTTTCCGAGCAGTACTTC.

The CDR3 DNA follows: TGCGCCAGCAGCTTGTTGAAGGGAACTAGCACAGATACGCAGTATTTT. Translated, it gives CASSLLKGTSTDTQYF. V is TRBV5-1 and J is TRBJ2-3; unclear D gene. The V gene's germline CDR1 is SGHRS and CDR2 YFSETQ. Trimming took 1 base from V and 0 from J, leaving 12 bases between them. The CDR3 has 16 residues. The full variable domain, its missing parts supplied by reference TRBV5-1 and TRBJ2-3, is KAGVTQTPRYLIKTRGQQVTLSCSPISGHRSVSWYQQTPGQGLQFLFEYFSETQRNKGNFPGRFSGRQFSNSRSEMNVSTLELGDSALYLCASSLLKGTSTDTQYFGPGTRLTVL.

The chain carries TRBV29-1 and TRBJ1-2; no definite D call. The CDR3 loop spans 13 amino acids. The germline V gene encodes CDR1 SQVTM and CDR2 ANQGSEA. Trimming took 0 bases from V and 8 from J, leaving 13 bases between them. The CDR3 is CSVEDLWVYGYTF. The CDR3 bases are TGCAGCGTTGAAGATCTCTGGGTCTACGGCTACACCTTC.

This chain links TRBV9 with TRBJ1-3; 10 bases are a match to TRBD1. Germline V lookup: CDR1 SGDLS, CDR2 YYNGEE. This CDR3 spans 19 amino acids. V shed 3 bases and J 0 bases; nucleotides not matched to a gene: 12. The CDR3 spells CASSANYDRGPNSGNTIYF. The CDR3 DNA reads TGTGCCAGCAGCGCCAACTATGACAGGGGGCCCAACTCTGGAAACACCATATATTTT. Looking up the rest from reference TRBV9 and TRBJ1-3 gives the full variable domain: DSGVTQTPKHLITATGQRVTLRCSPRSGDLSVYWYQQSLDQGLQFLIQYYNGEERAKGNILERFSAQQFPDLHSELNLSSLELGDSALYFCASSANYDRGPNSGNTIYFGEGSWLTVV.

V gene TRBV5-1 combines with J gene TRBJ2-5, with 12 bases fitting TRBD2. This CDR3 spans 14 amino acids. Trimming took 6 bases from V and 5 from J; bases not matched to a gene: 5. The germline CDR1 and CDR2 sequences are SGHRS and YFSETQ. CDR3: CASTYGTSGETQYF. The DNA of the CDR3 is TGCGCCAGCACCTACGGGACTAGCGGGGAGACCCAGTACTTC.

This sequence joins TRBV18 and TRBJ1-2; D not certain. The CDR3 length is 14 residues. V dropped 6 bases and J dropped 8 bases, with 19 bases sitting between them. In germline, CDR1 is KGHSH, CDR2 LQKENI. Here the CDR3 reads CASSPVVGVAGYTF. In DNA form, the CDR3 reads TGTGCCAGCTCCCCGGTGGTAGGAGTGGCAGGCTACACCTTC.

J is TRBJ2-4 and V is TRBV5-6, with TRBD2 matching 8 bases. Germline V gene data show CDR1 as SGHDT and CDR2 as YYEEEE. Trimming at V came to 0 bases and at J to 0 bases, leaving 5 bases not matched to a gene. This CDR3 is 17 amino acids long. The CDR3 DNA follows: TGTGCCAGCAGCTTGGGAGCTAGCGGGTTAGCCAAAAACATTCAGTACTTC. Encoded protein: CASSLGASGLAKNIQYF. The whole variable domain, remainder taken from reference TRBV5-6 and TRBJ2-4, is DAGVTQSPTHLIKTRGQQVTLRCSPKSGHDTVSWYQQALGQGPQFIFQYYEEEERQRGNFPDRFSGHQFPNYSSELNVNALLLGDSALYLCASSLGASGLAKNIQYFGAGTRLSVL.

This rearrangement joins TRBV15 to TRBJ2-7; 7 nucleotides match TRBD2. The V gene end was trimmed by 4 bases and the J gene end by 2 bases; junction bases not matched to a gene: 5. Germline loops: CDR1 LNHNV, CDR2 YYDKDF (reference sequence). CDR3 length equals 14 residues. CDR3 residues: CATSKRGPPYEQYF. Here the CDR3 DNA reads TGTGCCACCAGCAAGCGGGGTCCCCCCTACGAGCAGTACTTC.

A few counts support this clone. DNA of the CDR3: TGTGCCAGTAGTATTCTCGGGACAGCTTATGGCTACACCTTC. Translated, it gives CASSILGTAYGYTF. V and J are TRBV19 and TRBJ1-2; 7 nucleotides line up with TRBD1. Germline CDR1 and CDR2: LNHDA and SQIVND (reference sequence). Trimming removed 3 bases from V and 5 bases from J; junction bases left unmatched: 6. The CDR3 is made up of 14 amino acids.

The rearrangement joins TRBV9 to TRBJ2-2; TRBD2 aligns across 9 bases. Per the germline V gene, CDR1 is SGDLS and CDR2 is YYNGEE. The CDR3 sequence is 18 residues long. V lost 2 bases, J lost 5 bases, and 13 bases stayed unmatched. The CDR3 region has the DNA TGTGCCAGCAGCGTTAGCGGGGGCTCTTCGCGGTCTACCGGGGAGCTGTTTTTT. Its protein product is CASSVSGGSSRSTGELFF. Filled out from reference TRBV9 and TRBJ2-2, the complete variable domain reads DSGVTQTPKHLITATGQRVTLRCSPRSGDLSVYWYQQSLDQGLQFLIQYYNGEERAKGNILERFSAQQFPDLHSELNLSSLELGDSALYFCASSVSGGSSRSTGELFFGEGSRLTVL.

The rearrangement uses TRBV5-6 and TRBJ2-1; 12 bases are shared with TRBD2. Per the germline V gene, CDR1 is SGHDT and CDR2 is YYEEEE. V lost 0 bases to trimming and J lost 4 bases; unmatched junction nucleotides: 2. The CDR3 is made up of 16 amino acids. The CDR3 nucleotides are TGTGCCAGCAGCTTGGGGACTAGCGGGATATACAATGAGCAGTTCTTC. Its protein product is CASSLGTSGIYNEQFF.

V is TRBV28 and J is TRBJ1-1; D ambiguous. This CDR3 contains 13 residues. The V and J ends lost 3 bases and 8 bases respectively, with 13 bases between them. Per germline, CDR1 MDHEN and CDR2 SYDVKM. The CDR3 sequence is CASSFRTSSEAFF. The CDR3 region has the DNA TGTGCCAGCAGTTTCCGGACTTCCTCCGAAGCTTTCTTT.

The chain carries TRBV10-3 and TRBJ1-6, with 9 bases that match TRBD1. The V gene's germline CDR1 is ENHRY and CDR2 SYGVKD. After removal of 0 bases from V and 11 bases from J, the junction contained 11 bases not matched to a gene. This CDR3 region has 17 residues. The chain's CDR3 is CAISESSGQGQIAPLHF. CDR3 sequence (DNA): TGTGCCATCAGTGAGTCTTCCGGACAGGGGCAGATTGCACCCCTCCACTTT.